The 13 T cell receptor beta chains below come from one sample, sequenced in a study of blood T cell repertoires in COVID-19. Clones were read by immunoSEQ multiplex PCR, and TCRdb kept only the in-frame ones, dropping some. The table has 100,000 to 150,000 clones, around 85% seen once. Material for sequencing was peripheral blood. These receptors were taken from a woman aged 45-65 years with acute or convalescent COVID-19.

V and J are TRBV6-4 and TRBJ1-3, with 7 positions matching TRBD1. Per germline, CDR1 MRHNA and CDR2 SNTAGT. V gave up 4 bases and J gave up 3 bases; unmatched junction bases: 12. This CDR3 spans 17 amino acids. CDR3 region: CASSAPNGTVDGNTIYF. The CDR3 DNA reads as TGTGCCAGCAGTGCCCCGAACGGGACAGTTGATGGAAACACCATATATTTT.

The J gene is TRBJ1-4, the V gene TRBV29-1; TRBD1 matches 7 bases. The ends lost 7 bases at V and 4 bases at J; junction bases unmatched: 12. Germline CDR1 reads SQVTM; CDR2 reads ANQGSEA. This CDR3 region has 15 residues. The CDR3 region is CSAVTSRGINEKLFF. CDR3 nucleotides: TGCAGCGCCGTGACTTCCAGGGGGATTAATGAAAAACTGTTTTTT.

The sample holds a few counts of this clone. This chain uses TRBV29-1 with TRBJ1-2; weak D call: TRBD1 (6 bases). CDR1 and CDR2 (germline): SQVTM, ANQGSEA. CDR3 size: 13 residues. V dropped 3 bases and J dropped 6 bases, with 14 bases sitting between them. The CDR3 protein is CSVDGGRYDGYTF. CDR3 bases: TGCAGCGTTGACGGGGGGCGTTACGATGGCTACACCTTC.

This rearrangement joins TRBV12-5 to TRBJ1-1; a weak D match, TRBD1 (5 bases). This CDR3 has 13 amino acids. Germline CDR1 LGHNT, CDR2 FRNRAP. Trimming took off 7 bases at V and 4 bases at J, with 13 bases between the two ends. The CDR3 bases are TGTGCTAGTGCCCCCCAGGGCCCCACTGAAGCTTTCTTT. This encodes CASAPQGPTEAFF.

This clone has only a few counts. The J gene is TRBJ2-2, the V gene TRBV5-1; maybe TRBD1 (5 bases). The germline CDR1 and CDR2 sequences are SGHRS and YFSETQ. This CDR3 has 15 residues. Trimming pared 2 bases from V and 1 base from J, leaving 9 bases between. The CDR3 region has the DNA TGCGCCAGCAGCTTCTGGGGCGGGAACACCGGGGAGCTGTTTTTT. Protein sequence: CASSFWGGNTGELFF.

J is TRBJ1-1 and V is TRBV5-1; perhaps TRBD1 as D (5 bases). This CDR3 has 16 residues. V was shortened by 0 bases and J by 0 bases, with 12 bases between the two germline ends. Germline assignment: CDR1 SGHRS and CDR2 YFSETQ. CDR3 in DNA: TGCGCCAGCAGCTTGGACGTGCGGGGCATGAACACTGAAGCTTTCTTT. Protein: CASSLDVRGMNTEAFF.

A single count supports this clone. The genes are TRBV7-8 and TRBJ2-2, with D possibly matching TRBD1 (6 bases). Germline-derived CDR1 and CDR2 are SGHVS and FQNEAQ. With 5 bases removed from V and 0 bases from J, the gap between germline ends came to 22 bases. This CDR3 is built from 19 residues. The chain's CDR3 is CASSPHRVPMVANTGELFF. CDR3 in DNA: TGTGCCAGCAGCCCGCACAGGGTCCCCATGGTCGCGAACACCGGGGAGCTGTTTTTT.

The V call is TRBV15, the J call TRBJ1-5, with D tentatively TRBD1 (5 bases). CDR3 length equals 14 residues. The V end lost 0 bases, the J end lost 9 bases, and 12 bases lay between the germline ends. Germline V lookup: CDR1 LNHNV, CDR2 YYDKDF (reference sequence). CDR3 loop: CATSREEGRAPQHF. As DNA, the CDR3 is TGTGCCACCAGCAGAGAAGAGGGGAGGGCGCCCCAGCATTTT. The full variable domain, its missing parts supplied by reference TRBV15 and TRBJ1-5, is DAMVIQNPRYQVTQFGKPVTLSCSQTLNHNVMYWYQQKSSQAPKLLFHYYDKDFNNEADTPDNFQSRRPNTSFCFLDIRSPGLGDTAMYLCATSREEGRAPQHFGDGTRLSIL.

The V gene is TRBV18, the J gene TRBJ1-2; D is undetermined. V lost 2 bases to trimming and J lost 10 bases, with 14 bases between them. In germline, CDR1 is KGHSH, CDR2 LQKENI. CDR3 length: 13 residues. For the CDR3, the DNA is TGTGCCAGCTCACCATTGCACGGTTTAGACTACACCTTC. It yields the protein CASSPLHGLDYTF.

Worth noting for this clone: This sample includes further DNA sequences coding for the same CDR3. This chain links TRBV7-2 with TRBJ1-5; D is perhaps TRBD1 (6 bases). CDR1 and CDR2 from the germline V gene are SGHTA and FQGNSA. The CDR3 spans 14 residues. Trimming took 0 bases from V and 7 from J, leaving 10 bases between them. The CDR3 region has the DNA TGTGCCAGCAGCTTAGCACAGGGTCGACAGCCCCAGCATTTT. This encodes CASSLAQGRQPQHF. Together with reference TRBV7-2 and TRBJ1-5, the CDR3 gives the full variable domain: GAGVSQSPSNKVTEKGKDVELRCDPISGHTALYWYRQSLGQGLEFLIYFQGNSAPDKSGLPSDRFSAERTGGSVSTLTIQRTQQEDSAVYLCASSLAQGRQPQHFGDGTRLSIL.

The gene calls are TRBV19 and TRBJ2-1, with a weak D call TRBD1 (5 bases). The V end was cut by 3 bases, the J end by 14 bases, with 17 bases between. From germline, CDR1 is LNHDA and CDR2 SQIVND (reference sequence). The CDR3 has 13 amino acids. CDR3 nucleotide sequence: TGTGCCAGTAGTATTTCGAAAGGGGTTGAAGAGTTCTTC. This gives the protein CASSISKGVEEFF.

This clone was found a few times. This rearrangement joins TRBV12-3 or TRBV12-4 to TRBJ1-1, with a weak D call TRBD1 (5 bases). The CDR3 loop spans 13 amino acids. The germline V and J ends were trimmed by 6 bases and 0 bases, with 8 bases remaining between them. CDR3 sequence (DNA): TGTGCCAGCAGCATGACAGTGAACACTGAAGCTTTCTTT. Translation gives CASSMTVNTEAFF.

The chain combines TRBV5-4 with TRBJ1-1; 8 bases map to TRBD1. With V trimmed by 5 bases and J by 2 bases, 8 bases remained unmatched. Germline values: CDR1 SGHNT, CDR2 YYREEE (reference sequence). This CDR3 has 15 residues. CDR3 amino acids: CASRPTGGFNTEAFF. In DNA form, the CDR3 reads TGTGCCAGCAGGCCAACAGGGGGATTTAACACTGAAGCTTTCTTT.